Included here is one TCR beta chain sequence, with context. Clones were sequenced by immunoSEQ multiplex PCR, and TCRdb holds only the in-frame ones, with some missing. The table has approximately 200,000 clones, roughly 81% seen once. Germline V gives CDR1 KGHSH, CDR2 LQKENI. This CDR3 spans 14 amino acids. J gave up 2 bases and V 3 bases, and 1 base lay outside the gene matches. The entry originates in a study of blood T cell repertoires in COVID-19. The sequenced sample consisted of peripheral blood. The TCR comes from a woman older than 75 with COVID-19, enrolled during active disease. This sequence joins TRBV18 and TRBJ2-7; TRBD2 matches 10 bases. CDR3 in amino acids: CASSPSGRAYEQYF. As DNA, the CDR3 is TGTGCCAGCTCACCCAGCGGGAGGGCCTACGAGCAGTACTTC.